This is a list of T cell receptor beta chains from one sample in a study of blood T cell repertoires in COVID-19. Assay: immunoSEQ multiplex PCR; the TCRdb copy retains only in-frame clones and omits some. The sample yields about 480,000 clones, roughly 87% seen once. The sample comprised PBMCs or T cells enriched from blood (not recorded which). All receptors derive from a woman in her late teens or twenties with acute COVID-19. CDR3s include the opening cysteine and the closing phenylalanine or tryptophan. Fields, in order: J gene, clone size, V gene, D gene, CDR3 DNA, CDR3 protein. A D gene is named only where the DNA matches it firmly. Expanded clones are given a class, and other clones once, few, many or no size at all.

J gene: TRBJ2-1
clone size: .
V gene: TRBV5-1
D gene: TRBD1
CDR3 DNA: TGCGCCAGCAGCATACATCCGGGACAGACTTACAATGAGCAGTTCTTC
CDR3 protein: CASSIHPGQTYNEQFF

J gene: TRBJ1-3
clone size: .
V gene: TRBV2
D gene: .
CDR3 DNA: TGTGCCAGCAGGAGCCTAAACACCATATATTTT
CDR3 protein: CASRSLNTIYF

J gene: TRBJ1-5
clone size: .
V gene: TRBV7-9
D gene: TRBD1
CDR3 DNA: TGTGCCAGCGAGGGACAGGGGAATCAGCCCCAGCATTTT
CDR3 protein: CASEGQGNQPQHF

J gene: TRBJ2-7
clone size: .
V gene: TRBV7-9
D gene: .
CDR3 DNA: TGTGCCAGCAGCCTTACTACCGGCGAAGGCAAGCAGTACTTC
CDR3 protein: CASSLTTGEGKQYF

J gene: TRBJ2-1
clone size: .
V gene: TRBV4-3
D gene: TRBD2
CDR3 DNA: TGCGCCAGCAGCCAAGAGGCTAGCGGGAACAATGAGCAGTTCTTC
CDR3 protein: CASSQEASGNNEQFF

J gene: TRBJ2-5
clone size: .
V gene: TRBV9
D gene: TRBD2
CDR3 DNA: TGTGCCAGCAGCGCAAGCCCCGACGGGAGGGCCGGCGAGACCCAGTACTTC
CDR3 protein: CASSASPDGRAGETQYF

J gene: TRBJ1-2
clone size: .
V gene: TRBV19
D gene: TRBD1
CDR3 DNA: TGTGCCAGTAACCCGGGACAGGGCTATGGCTACACCTTC
CDR3 protein: CASNPGQGYGYTF

J gene: TRBJ1-1
clone size: few
V gene: TRBV5-1
D gene: .
CDR3 DNA: TGCGCCAGCAGCTTCGACTGGAATGAAGCTTTCTTT
CDR3 protein: CASSFDWNEAFF

J gene: TRBJ2-7
clone size: .
V gene: TRBV10-2
D gene: TRBD2
CDR3 DNA: TGCGCCAGCACGCCAAGCGGGGGGGCTTACGAGCAGTACTTC
CDR3 protein: CASTPSGGAYEQYF

J gene: TRBJ1-5
clone size: .
V gene: TRBV6-2/TRBV6-3
D gene: .
CDR3 DNA: TGTGCCAGCAGTTTCCCGGGGCCCCAGCATTTT
CDR3 protein: CASSFPGPQHF

J gene: TRBJ2-7
clone size: .
V gene: TRBV28
D gene: .
CDR3 DNA: TGTGCCAGCAGTACCACAAGCTCCTACGAGCAGTACTTC
CDR3 protein: CASSTTSSYEQYF